This entry concerns a single TCR beta chain. Authors' methods: Counts of nucleated cells, estimated from reference gene primer amplification, were obtained. Using immunoSEQ multiplex PCR, the repertoire was profiled, and TCRdb retains in-frame clones only, with some absent. V and J calls and clone size are as listed in that table; D and trimming were resolved from the DNA. The table includes fewer than 200,000 clones, about nine tenths detected once. This record comes from a study of blood T cell repertoires in COVID-19. At the level of the study: The study drew acute and convalescent COVID-19 samples from the United States, Italy and Spain.

This CDR3 is built from 14 residues. Germline V gives CDR1 SGHDT, CDR2 YYEEEE. The V and J ends lost 6 bases and 13 bases respectively, with 22 bases between them. Specimen: peripheral blood. This chain uses TRBV5-6 with TRBJ1-4; unclear D gene. The origin of this receptor is a man aged 60 to 69 with acute or convalescent COVID-19. CDR3 amino acids: CASTQVWEPEGLFF. CDR3 sequence (DNA): TGTGCCAGCACTCAAGTATGGGAGCCGGAGGGACTGTTTTTT.